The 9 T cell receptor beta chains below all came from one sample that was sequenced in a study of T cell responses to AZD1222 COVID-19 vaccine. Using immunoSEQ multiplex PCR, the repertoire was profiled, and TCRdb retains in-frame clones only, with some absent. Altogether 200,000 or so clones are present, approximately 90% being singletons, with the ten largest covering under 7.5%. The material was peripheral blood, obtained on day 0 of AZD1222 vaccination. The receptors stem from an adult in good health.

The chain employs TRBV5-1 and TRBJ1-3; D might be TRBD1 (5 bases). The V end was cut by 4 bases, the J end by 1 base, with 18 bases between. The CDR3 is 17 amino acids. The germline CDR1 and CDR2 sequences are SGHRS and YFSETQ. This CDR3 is CASSPLGRGESGNTIYF. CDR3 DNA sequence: TGCGCCAGCAGCCCTCTGGGACGCGGAGAATCTGGAAACACCATATATTTT.

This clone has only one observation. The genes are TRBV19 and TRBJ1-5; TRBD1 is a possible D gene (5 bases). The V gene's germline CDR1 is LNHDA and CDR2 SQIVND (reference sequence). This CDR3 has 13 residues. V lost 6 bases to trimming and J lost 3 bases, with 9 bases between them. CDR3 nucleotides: TGTGCCAGTAGGCAGGGATACAATCAGCCCCAGCATTTT. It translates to CASRQGYNQPQHF.

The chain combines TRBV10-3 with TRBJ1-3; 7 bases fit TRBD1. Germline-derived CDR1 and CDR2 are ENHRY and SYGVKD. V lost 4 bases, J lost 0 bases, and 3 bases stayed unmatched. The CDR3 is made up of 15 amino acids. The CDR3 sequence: CAISVGDSSGNTIYF. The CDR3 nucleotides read TGTGCCATCAGTGTCGGGGACAGCTCTGGAAACACCATATATTTT.

The CDR3 reads CASSTGLAGGSNTGELFF. The CDR3 nucleotides read TGTGCCAGTAGTACGGGACTAGCGGGGGGCTCGAACACCGGGGAGCTGTTTTTT. The rearrangement uses TRBV19 and TRBJ2-2; 15 bases are shared with TRBD2. The CDR3 covers 18 residues. From germline, CDR1 is LNHDA and CDR2 SQIVND (reference sequence). The J segment lost 0 bases and the V segment lost 4 bases, leaving 3 bases of the junction unmatched.

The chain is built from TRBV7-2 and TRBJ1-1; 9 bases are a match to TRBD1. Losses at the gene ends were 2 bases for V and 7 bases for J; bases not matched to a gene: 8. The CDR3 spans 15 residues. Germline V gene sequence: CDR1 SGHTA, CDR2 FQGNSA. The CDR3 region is CASSLREQGAGEAFF. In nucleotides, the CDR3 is TGTGCCAGCAGCTTAAGGGAACAGGGGGCGGGTGAAGCTTTCTTT.

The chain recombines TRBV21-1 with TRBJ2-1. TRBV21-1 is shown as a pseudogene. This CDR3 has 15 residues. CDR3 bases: TGTGCCAGCAGCAAAGCAAGGATATCCTACAATGAGCAGTTCTTC. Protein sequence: CASSKARISYNEQFF.

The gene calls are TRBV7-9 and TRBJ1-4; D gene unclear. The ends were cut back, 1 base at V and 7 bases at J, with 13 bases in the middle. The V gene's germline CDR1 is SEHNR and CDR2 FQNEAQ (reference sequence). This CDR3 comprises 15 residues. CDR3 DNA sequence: TGTGCCAGCAGCTTAGTACGCGGGGTGGGTGAAAAACTGTTTTTT. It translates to CASSLVRGVGEKLFF.

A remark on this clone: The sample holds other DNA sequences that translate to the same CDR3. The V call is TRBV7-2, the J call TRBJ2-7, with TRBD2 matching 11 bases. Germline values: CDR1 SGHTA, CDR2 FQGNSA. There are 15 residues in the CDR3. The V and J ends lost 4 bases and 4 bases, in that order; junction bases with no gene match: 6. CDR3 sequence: CASSSLAGGSYEQYF. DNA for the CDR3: TGTGCCAGCAGCTCCCTAGCGGGGGGTAGTTACGAGCAGTACTTC.

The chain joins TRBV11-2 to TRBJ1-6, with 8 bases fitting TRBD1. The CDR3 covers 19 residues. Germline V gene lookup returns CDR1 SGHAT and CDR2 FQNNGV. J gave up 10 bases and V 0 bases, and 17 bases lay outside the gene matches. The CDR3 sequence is CASSLDIPLQGGFGSPLHF. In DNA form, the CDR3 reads TGTGCCAGCAGCTTAGACATACCCCTACAGGGGGGGTTTGGCTCACCCCTCCACTTT. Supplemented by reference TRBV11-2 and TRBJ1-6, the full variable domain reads EAGVAQSPRYKIIEKRQSVAFWCNPISGHATLYWYQQILGQGPKLLIQFQNNGVVDDSQLPKDRFSAERLKGVDSTLKIQPAKLEDSAVYLCASSLDIPLQGGFGSPLHFGNGTRLTVT.